This T cell receptor beta chain was sequenced in a study of blood T cell repertoires in COVID-19. Study-wide context: Samples representing acute and convalescent COVID-19 were sourced from the United States, Italy and Spain. Sample material is recorded as cDNA or gDNA derived from T cells, B-cell-depleted T cells, or PBMCs.

The CDR3 is 16 residues long. V dropped 7 bases and J dropped 6; count of bases not matched to a gene: 15. In germline, CDR1 is LNHDA, CDR2 SQIVND (reference sequence). In the original workflow: The authors estimated nucleated cell counts from reference gene primer amplification. Sequencing was performed with immunoSEQ multiplex PCR; in TCRdb, only in-frame clones are kept and a portion is missing. The DNA gave D and trimming, while V, J and clone size come from that table. This sample yields 250,000 or so clones, of which 82% are seen a single time; approximately 3.5% belongs to the top ten. The specimen sequenced was peripheral blood. This TCR derives from a woman aged 18-29 years with acute or convalescent COVID-19. This sequence joins TRBV19 and TRBJ2-7; 10 positions agree with TRBD2. This CDR3 reads CASTVSSGRALGEQYF. The CDR3 DNA sequence: TGTGCCAGTACCGTAAGCAGCGGGAGGGCCTTGGGCGAGCAGTACTTC.